These T cell receptor beta chains were read from a single sample in a study of blood T cell repertoires in COVID-19. The protocol was immunoSEQ multiplex PCR, while the TCRdb copy is restricted to in-frame clones and leaves out a portion. The table has roughly 110,000 clones, more than 75% seen once. What was sequenced was peripheral blood. The receptors derive from a man aged 40-55 years with acute or convalescent COVID-19. Both conserved end residues are part of each CDR3. The D gene is left open where the match is weak. Some rows have no size entry. The others give once, few or many, or a class for an expanded clone.

abundance: NA
d_gene: TRBD1
v_gene: TRBV4-1
j_gene: TRBJ2-7
CDR3nt: TGCGCCAGCAGCCAAGTAAAGACAGGGAGCAACGAGCAGTACTTC
CDR3aa: CASSQVKTGSNEQYF

abundance: NA
d_gene: NA
v_gene: TRBV25-1
j_gene: TRBJ2-7
CDR3nt: TGTGCCAGCAGGAGCCATAGCTCCTACGAGCAGTACTTC
CDR3aa: CASRSHSSYEQYF

abundance: NA
d_gene: NA
v_gene: TRBV27
j_gene: TRBJ1-2
CDR3nt: TGTGCCAGCAGTTCCCAGGGGCTTCGGAATGGCTACACCTTC
CDR3aa: CASSSQGLRNGYTF

abundance: NA
d_gene: TRBD1
v_gene: TRBV7-8
j_gene: TRBJ2-2
CDR3nt: TGTGCCAGCAGCTTATTTGAAAGGGGGCTCGACGGGGAGCTGTTTTTT
CDR3aa: CASSLFERGLDGELFF

abundance: NA
d_gene: NA
v_gene: TRBV7-9
j_gene: TRBJ2-2
CDR3nt: TGTGCCAGCAGCTTATTCCGGGAGGGGGCAGAGCTGTTTTTT
CDR3aa: CASSLFREGAELFF

abundance: few
d_gene: TRBD2
v_gene: TRBV20-1
j_gene: TRBJ2-1
CDR3nt: TGCAGTGCTAGTGTCTTAGCGGGAGGCCATGGAGATGAGCAGTTCTTC
CDR3aa: CSASVLAGGHGDEQFF

abundance: NA
d_gene: NA
v_gene: TRBV5-5
j_gene: TRBJ2-5
CDR3nt: TGTGCCAGCAGCCTGGGGGCCCTGGAGACCCAGTACTTC
CDR3aa: CASSLGALETQYF

abundance: NA
d_gene: TRBD2
v_gene: TRBV11-2
j_gene: TRBJ2-1
CDR3nt: TGTGCCAGCAGCTTGGGGACTAGCGGAATTTATTACAATGAGCAGTTCTTC
CDR3aa: CASSLGTSGIYYNEQFF

abundance: NA
d_gene: NA
v_gene: TRBV18
j_gene: TRBJ2-7
CDR3nt: TGTGCCAGCTCTCGGGAGCCAGGAGCCGAGCAGTACTTC
CDR3aa: CASSREPGAEQYF

abundance: NA
d_gene: TRBD2
v_gene: TRBV11-2
j_gene: TRBJ2-1
CDR3nt: TGTGCCAGCAGCTTAGAAGGTCTAGCGGTCGGAGGTGAGCAGTTCTTC
CDR3aa: CASSLEGLAVGGEQFF

abundance: NA
d_gene: NA
v_gene: TRBV5-4
j_gene: TRBJ2-2
CDR3nt: TGTGCCAGCAGCTCCAGTTTGAACACCGGGGAGCTGTTTTTT
CDR3aa: CASSSSLNTGELFF

abundance: NA
d_gene: TRBD1
v_gene: TRBV4-1
j_gene: TRBJ1-5
CDR3nt: TGCGCCAGCAGCCAAGAGTTTGGCAGGGGGCCCCCATTTAGCAATCAGCCCCAGCATTTT
CDR3aa: CASSQEFGRGPPFSNQPQHF

abundance: NA
d_gene: TRBD2
v_gene: TRBV5-4
j_gene: TRBJ2-7
CDR3nt: TGTGCCACATCGACTAGCGGGAGGTACGAGCAGTACTTC
CDR3aa: CATSTSGRYEQYF

abundance: NA
d_gene: TRBD1
v_gene: TRBV19
j_gene: TRBJ2-7
CDR3nt: TGTGCCAGTAGTCCCCGGACAGGTAGCTCCTACGAGCAGTACTTC
CDR3aa: CASSPRTGSSYEQYF

abundance: NA
d_gene: NA
v_gene: TRBV10-2
j_gene: TRBJ2-1
CDR3nt: TGCGCCAGCAGTGACTGGGGCCAACGAAATGAGCAGTTCTTC
CDR3aa: CASSDWGQRNEQFF

abundance: NA
d_gene: NA
v_gene: TRBV7-6
j_gene: TRBJ2-3
CDR3nt: TGTGCCAGCAGCCTGAGCGGGTTCACAGATACGCAGTATTTT
CDR3aa: CASSLSGFTDTQYF

abundance: NA
d_gene: TRBD1
v_gene: TRBV28
j_gene: TRBJ1-2
CDR3nt: TGTGCCAGCGACAGGGGGATGAAGGGCTACACCTTC
CDR3aa: CASDRGMKGYTF

abundance: few
d_gene: TRBD1
v_gene: TRBV3-1/TRBV3-2
j_gene: TRBJ2-4
CDR3nt: TGTGCCAGCAGCCATACGACAGGGTGGAACATTCAGTACTTC
CDR3aa: CASSHTTGWNIQYF

abundance: NA
d_gene: NA
v_gene: TRBV11-2
j_gene: TRBJ1-2
CDR3nt: TGTGCCAGCAGCACCAGTACGGTCTTAAGCGATGGCTACACCTTC
CDR3aa: CASSTSTVLSDGYTF

abundance: NA
d_gene: NA
v_gene: TRBV10-3
j_gene: TRBJ1-1
CDR3nt: TGTGCCATCAGAGTGGGACAACTGAACACTGAAGCTTTCTTT
CDR3aa: CAIRVGQLNTEAFF

abundance: once
d_gene: TRBD1
v_gene: TRBV5-1
j_gene: TRBJ2-2
CDR3nt: TGCGCCAGCAGCCAGGACAGGGTGACCGGGGAGCTGTTTTTT
CDR3aa: CASSQDRVTGELFF

abundance: NA
d_gene: NA
v_gene: TRBV7-9
j_gene: TRBJ1-1
CDR3nt: TGTGCCAGCAGCTTTTACAGGGACACTGAAGCTTTCTTT
CDR3aa: CASSFYRDTEAFF

abundance: NA
d_gene: TRBD1
v_gene: TRBV7-8
j_gene: TRBJ2-5
CDR3nt: TGTGCCAGCAGCTTAGGTGCAGGGGGCCGAGAGACCCAGTACTTC
CDR3aa: CASSLGAGGRETQYF

abundance: NA
d_gene: TRBD1
v_gene: TRBV2
j_gene: TRBJ1-2
CDR3nt: TGTGCCAGCAGTGTACAGGGGGATCGAGGCTACACCTTC
CDR3aa: CASSVQGDRGYTF

abundance: NA
d_gene: NA
v_gene: TRBV7-9
j_gene: TRBJ2-7
CDR3nt: TGTGCCAGCAGCCCTCCCAGACAGGGAGGCGCCTACGAGCAGTACTTC
CDR3aa: CASSPPRQGGAYEQYF

abundance: NA
d_gene: NA
v_gene: TRBV4-3
j_gene: TRBJ1-4
CDR3nt: TGCGCCAGCAGACTCACCGGGACAAATTCTAATGAAAAACTGTTTTTT
CDR3aa: CASRLTGTNSNEKLFF

abundance: NA
d_gene: TRBD1
v_gene: TRBV6-5
j_gene: TRBJ1-1
CDR3nt: TGTGCCAGCAGTCGGACAGGGGACAACACTGAAGCTTTCTTT
CDR3aa: CASSRTGDNTEAFF

abundance: NA
d_gene: TRBD2
v_gene: TRBV6-4
j_gene: TRBJ2-1
CDR3nt: TGTGCCAGCAGTGACTCTAGCGGGGGGGCCAATGAGCAGTTCTTC
CDR3aa: CASSDSSGGANEQFF

abundance: NA
d_gene: NA
v_gene: TRBV4-1
j_gene: TRBJ2-2
CDR3nt: TGCGCCAGCAGCCGAGGAGGGAGCGGAGAGAGCGCGAACACCGGGGAGCTGTTTTTT
CDR3aa: CASSRGGSGESANTGELFF

abundance: once
d_gene: TRBD2
v_gene: TRBV7-3
j_gene: TRBJ2-1
CDR3nt: TGTGCCAGCAGCTTAACTGGCGGGAGGTTCAATGAGCAGTTCTTC
CDR3aa: CASSLTGGRFNEQFF

abundance: once
d_gene: TRBD2
v_gene: TRBV5-1
j_gene: TRBJ2-1
CDR3nt: TGCGCCAGCAGCTTGGGGACTAGCGGGAGAAATGAGCAGTTCTTC
CDR3aa: CASSLGTSGRNEQFF

abundance: NA
d_gene: TRBD2
v_gene: TRBV19
j_gene: TRBJ2-7
CDR3nt: TGTGCCAGTAGTACTGGCCCCGGGACTAGCAGACCGTACGAGCAGTACTTC
CDR3aa: CASSTGPGTSRPYEQYF

abundance: NA
d_gene: TRBD2
v_gene: TRBV7-6
j_gene: TRBJ2-7
CDR3nt: TGTGCCAGCAGCTTAGAGACTAGCGGTTCCTACGAGCAGTACTTC
CDR3aa: CASSLETSGSYEQYF

abundance: NA
d_gene: TRBD1
v_gene: TRBV10-3
j_gene: TRBJ2-5
CDR3nt: TGTGCCATCAGTGAGGTTGACAGGGTTGGTTCAGCGACCCAGTACTTC
CDR3aa: CAISEVDRVGSATQYF

abundance: NA
d_gene: TRBD2
v_gene: TRBV7-2
j_gene: TRBJ2-5
CDR3nt: TGTGCCAGCAGCACCCAAGCGGGGGGGCGAGAGACCCAGTACTTC
CDR3aa: CASSTQAGGRETQYF

abundance: NA
d_gene: TRBD1
v_gene: TRBV5-1
j_gene: TRBJ2-3
CDR3nt: TGCGCCAGCAGCTTTAACAGGGGGCGATCAGATACGCAGTATTTT
CDR3aa: CASSFNRGRSDTQYF

abundance: NA
d_gene: TRBD2
v_gene: TRBV6-2/TRBV6-3
j_gene: TRBJ2-7
CDR3nt: TGTGCCAGCAGTTACCTCGGGACTAGCGGGAGGGCCGGGTACTTC
CDR3aa: CASSYLGTSGRAGYF

abundance: NA
d_gene: TRBD2
v_gene: TRBV7-2
j_gene: TRBJ2-7
CDR3nt: TGTGCCAGCAGCTTAGGCGGGGGGTTCTACGAGCAGTACTTC
CDR3aa: CASSLGGGFYEQYF

abundance: NA
d_gene: TRBD2
v_gene: TRBV12-5
j_gene: TRBJ2-3
CDR3nt: TGTGCTAGTGGTTTGTCGACCCCCTGGACTAGGGAACCGGCCTATACGCAGTATTTT
CDR3aa: CASGLSTPWTREPAYTQYF

abundance: few
d_gene: NA
v_gene: TRBV6-2/TRBV6-3
j_gene: TRBJ2-5
CDR3nt: TGTGCCAGCAGTTACTCGGTCCGGGGGAAAGGAGAGACCCAGTACTTC
CDR3aa: CASSYSVRGKGETQYF

abundance: NA
d_gene: NA
v_gene: TRBV6-5
j_gene: TRBJ2-3
CDR3nt: TGTGCCAGCAGTATTATAGCGGCTAGCACAGATACGCAGTATTTT
CDR3aa: CASSIIAASTDTQYF